This paragraph covers one T cell receptor beta chain sequence. CDR3 size: 15 residues. Germline CDR1 and CDR2: SGHDT and YYEEEE. V lost 4 bases to trimming and J lost 5 bases; unmatched junction nucleotides: 9. Only in-frame clones appear in the TCRdb table, and some are missing; sequencing was by immunoSEQ multiplex PCR. The sample carries roughly 83,000 clones, around 87% recorded once. This entry comes from a study of blood T cell repertoires in COVID-19. Sequencing was performed on peripheral blood. This TCR derives from an elderly man with active or convalescent COVID-19. V and J are TRBV5-6 and TRBJ2-5, with 9 bases identical to TRBD1. Here the CDR3 DNA reads TGTGCCAGCAGCCGATGGGACAGGGAGATGGAGACCCAGTACTTC. Protein: CASSRWDREMETQYF.